This TCR beta chain comes out of a study of blood T cell repertoires in COVID-19. Background on the study: PBMCs, B-cell-depleted T cells, or T cells provided the cDNA or gDNA that made up the material.

The CDR3 spans 16 residues. Trimming took 4 bases from V and 1 from J, leaving 13 bases between them. The V gene's germline CDR1 is SNHLY and CDR2 FYNNEI. Per the study methods: Nucleated cell number was recorded as an estimate derived from reference gene primer amplification. TCRdb's copy holds only in-frame clones and misses some; the assay was immunoSEQ multiplex PCR. Clonal size and the V and J genes are those of that table, whereas D and trimming came from the DNA. The sample lists about 200,000 clones; roughly 90% were seen once. What was sequenced was peripheral blood. The chain carries TRBV2 and TRBJ2-2; the D gene is possibly TRBD1 (5 bases). The origin of this receptor is a woman aged 35 to 49 who had recovered from COVID-19. The CDR3 protein is CASSAIGVGNTGELFF. The CDR3, as DNA: TGTGCCAGCAGTGCCATAGGGGTAGGGAACACCGGGGAGCTGTTTTTT.